This T cell receptor (beta chain) appears in the sequencing data of a study of beta chain features in type 1 diabetes (dated by TCRdb to the late 2010s). With regard to the full study: No differences in mean age, gender distribution, total cell number or subset yield were found between patients and healthy donors. A total of about 110 million sorted cells were examined across all samples, and the number of cells per subset was strongly correlated with RNA yield. In the study, recently diagnosed type 1 diabetes patients and matched healthy donors were compared on the TCRB repertoires of their sorted circulating CD4+ T cell subsets. Whereas all 30 or so donors provided naive and central memory subsets, regulatory and stem cell-like memory subsets were isolated from just 8 patients and about 8 healthy donors.

A single peripheral blood draw of about 116 mL on average was collected from each donor into heparinised tubes. A BD FACSAria II and a panel including CD45RO, CCR7, CD25, CD127, CD95 and CD27 were used to sort naive, central memory, regulatory and stem cell-like memory CD4+ T cells. Purity was above 95% for every sorted population. Right away, PBMCs were isolated by Lymphoprep density gradient centrifugation and were stained directly, with no culture step. So that batch effects would be minimized, each experiment stained and sorted samples in pairs, pairing one healthy donor with one patient. For CDR1 and CDR2, the germline V gene (reference sequence) lists SGHNT and YYREEE. The CDR3 contains 15 residues, cysteine and phenylalanine counted. Of the read, only the CDR3 DNA is kept; its 45 bases are in frame from base 1. V lost 0 bases and J lost 7 bases, and the count of bases not matched to a germline gene is 4.

The full study reports these points: PCR may preferentially amplify shorter templates, but because patient and control samples were amplified and corrected together, any resulting skew would affect both groups equally. In all four CD4+ subsets, TCRB CDR3 length was moderately but significantly shorter in type 1 diabetes patients. Because cDNA rather than genomic DNA was sequenced, highly expressing activated cells could have been over-represented, although no difference in activation and CD3 levels was found between groups. Naive, central memory and regulatory TCRB repertoires appeared to be more alike among patients than among healthy donors. Patients with type 1 diabetes made fewer insertions and deleted more nucleotides at VDJ recombination sites, implying thymic rearrangement abnormalities. Because small numbers of individuals were included in the HLA sub-analyses, any influence of HLA type on TCRB rearrangement was left unresolved.

The High Capacity cDNA Reverse Transcription Kit was used to reverse transcribe all of the isolated RNA, meaning that expressed TCRB transcripts were what got sequenced. Deep immunoSEQ sequencing was applied to naive, central memory and regulatory T cell samples, giving an average of about 3.6 million total reads per sample. After sorted cells were lysed in RLT buffer, RNA was extracted with DNase-treated RNeasy Micro or Mini kits, with the choice depending on cell number. To prevent cross-contamination, every cell subset was processed on its own, while patient and healthy donor samples were processed together. Using the immunoSEQ multiplex PCR, TCRB sequences were amplified from cDNA into 87-bp fragments spanning the CDR3 region. Sequencing of the amplicons was performed on the Illumina HiSeq platform. Per the source publication's procedure: Synthetic template baselines were used to correct PCR bias computationally, reads within Hamming distance 2 were collapsed, and singletons that could not be merged were discarded. Reads were aligned against IMGT to assign V, D and J genes, CDR3 length and insertions or deletions at six rearrangement sites. Clonotype counts were normalized to sorted cell number within each subset before computing true diversity and Gini coefficients with the tcR R package. The overlap coefficient, calculated on TCRB nucleotide sequences, was used to measure repertoire sharing. TCRdb stores this immuneACCESS table with in-frame sequences only. Part of the clones is absent; in the studies checked, under half of the shortfall reflects unresolved V genes, and no reason is known for the rest. The V and J calls and the clone size are those of that table, but D and trimming were determined from the DNA. The sample profile shows about 190,000 clones; 6.5% to 8.5% of them were found once. The ten biggest clones cover approximately 0.5% of the sample.

About this clone itself: Its antigen has not been determined. Base qualities were left out, and no much larger clone turns up one base away.

This receptor was obtained from a man aged 18 to 29 with type 1 diabetes. The sequence links TRBV5-4 to TRBJ2-1, with TRBD1 identical over 10 junction bases. Source material: central memory CD4+ T cells from blood. The CDR3 here reads CASSLVGQGGNEQFF. The DNA reads TGTGCCAGCAGCTTGGTAGGACAGGGGGGTAATGAGCAGTTCTTC.